Described below is a single T cell receptor beta chain sequence and its context. The data belong to a study of T cell responses to AZD1222 COVID-19 vaccine. The germline V gene encodes CDR1 GTSNPN and CDR2 SVGIG (reference sequence). Trimming pared 2 bases from V and 4 bases from J, leaving 11 bases between. The length of the CDR3 is 13 residues. Generated by immunoSEQ multiplex PCR, the TCRdb table keeps only in-frame clones and is missing some. The repertoire holds 130,000 to 150,000 clones, with roughly 92% as singletons. The chain links TRBV30 to TRBJ2-5; the D call may be TRBD1 or TRBD2 (5 bases each). The sequence derives from an adult in good health. The sample here was peripheral blood, taken on day 0 of AZD1222 vaccination. CDR3 bases: TGTGCCTGGAGTATCCTGGGACGAGAGACCCAGTACTTC. It yields the protein CAWSILGRETQYF. Together with reference TRBV30 and TRBJ2-5, the CDR3 gives the full variable domain: SQTIHQWPATLVQPVGSPLSLECTVEGTSNPNLYWYRQAAGRGLQLLFYSVGIGQISSEVPQNLSASRPQDRQFILSSKKLLLSDSGFYLCAWSILGRETQYFGPGTRLLVL.